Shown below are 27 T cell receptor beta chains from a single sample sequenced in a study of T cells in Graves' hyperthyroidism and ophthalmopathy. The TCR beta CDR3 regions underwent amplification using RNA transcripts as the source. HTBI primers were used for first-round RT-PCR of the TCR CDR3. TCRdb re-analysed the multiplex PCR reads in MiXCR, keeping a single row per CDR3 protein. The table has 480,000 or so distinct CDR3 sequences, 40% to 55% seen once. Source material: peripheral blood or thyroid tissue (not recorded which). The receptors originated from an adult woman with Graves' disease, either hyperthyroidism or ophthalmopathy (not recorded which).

Here the CDR3 reads CAITARTGNSYEQYF. CDR3 DNA: TGTGCCATCACTGCAAGGACAGGGAACTCCTACGAGCAGTACTTC. The chain carries TRBV10-3 and TRBJ2-7, with TRBD1 matching over 8 bases. V lost 7 bases and J lost 0; bases outside the gene matches: 8. Per the germline V gene, CDR1 is ENHRY and CDR2 is SYGVKD. This CDR3 is 15 amino acids long.

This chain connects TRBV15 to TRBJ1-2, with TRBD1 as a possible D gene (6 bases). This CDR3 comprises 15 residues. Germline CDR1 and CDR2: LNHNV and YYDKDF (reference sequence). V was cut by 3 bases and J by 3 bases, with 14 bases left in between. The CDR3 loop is CATSSLDWTDYGYTF. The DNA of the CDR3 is TGTGCCACCAGCAGCTTAGATTGGACAGACTATGGCTACACCTTC.

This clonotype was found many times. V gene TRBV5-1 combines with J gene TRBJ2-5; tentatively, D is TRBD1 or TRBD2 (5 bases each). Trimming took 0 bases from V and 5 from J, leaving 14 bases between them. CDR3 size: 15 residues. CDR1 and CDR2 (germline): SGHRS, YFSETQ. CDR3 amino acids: CASSLDIQGGETQYF. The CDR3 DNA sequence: TGCGCCAGCAGCTTGGATATCCAGGGCGGGGAGACCCAGTACTTC.

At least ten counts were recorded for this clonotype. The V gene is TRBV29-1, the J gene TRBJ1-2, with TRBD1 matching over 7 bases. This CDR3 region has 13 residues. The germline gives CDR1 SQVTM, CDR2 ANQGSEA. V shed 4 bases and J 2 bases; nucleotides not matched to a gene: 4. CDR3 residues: CSVARDRNYGYTF. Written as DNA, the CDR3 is TGCAGCGTTGCCCGGGACAGAAACTATGGCTACACCTTC.

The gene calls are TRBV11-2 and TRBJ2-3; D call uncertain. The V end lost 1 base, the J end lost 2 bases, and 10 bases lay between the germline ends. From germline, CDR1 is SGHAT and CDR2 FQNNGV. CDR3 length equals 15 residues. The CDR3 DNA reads TGTGCCAGCAGCTTAGTTATACAATTCACAGATACGCAGTATTTT. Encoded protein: CASSLVIQFTDTQYF. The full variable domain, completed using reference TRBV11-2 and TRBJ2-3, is EAGVAQSPRYKIIEKRQSVAFWCNPISGHATLYWYQQILGQGPKLLIQFQNNGVVDDSQLPKDRFSAERLKGVDSTLKIQPAKLEDSAVYLCASSLVIQFTDTQYFGPGTRLTVL.

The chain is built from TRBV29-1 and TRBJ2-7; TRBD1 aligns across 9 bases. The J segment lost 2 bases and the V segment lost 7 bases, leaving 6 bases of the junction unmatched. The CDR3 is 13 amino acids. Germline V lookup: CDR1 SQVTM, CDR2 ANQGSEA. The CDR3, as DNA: TGCAGCGCACGGGACAGGGTTACCTACGAGCAGTACTTC. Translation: CSARDRVTYEQYF.

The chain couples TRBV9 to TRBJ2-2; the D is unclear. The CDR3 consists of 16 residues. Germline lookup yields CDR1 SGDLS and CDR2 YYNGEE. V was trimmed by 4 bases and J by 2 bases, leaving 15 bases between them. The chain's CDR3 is CASSLTSSSNTGELFF. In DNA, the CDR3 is TGTGCCAGCAGCCTGACTTCTAGTAGTAACACCGGGGAGCTGTTTTTT.

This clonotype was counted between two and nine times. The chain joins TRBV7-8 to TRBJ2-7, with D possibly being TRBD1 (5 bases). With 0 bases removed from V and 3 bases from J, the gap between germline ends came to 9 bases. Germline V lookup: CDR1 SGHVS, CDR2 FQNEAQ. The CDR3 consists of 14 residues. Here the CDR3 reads CASSLATGFYEQYF. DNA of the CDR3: TGTGCCAGCAGCTTAGCTACAGGCTTCTACGAGCAGTACTTC.

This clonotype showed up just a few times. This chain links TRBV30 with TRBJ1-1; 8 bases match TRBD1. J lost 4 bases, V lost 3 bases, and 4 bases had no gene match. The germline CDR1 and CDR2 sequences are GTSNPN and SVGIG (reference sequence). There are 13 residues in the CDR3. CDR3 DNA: TGTGCCTGGAGCCGACAGGGGAGCACTGAAGCTTTCTTT. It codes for CAWSRQGSTEAFF.

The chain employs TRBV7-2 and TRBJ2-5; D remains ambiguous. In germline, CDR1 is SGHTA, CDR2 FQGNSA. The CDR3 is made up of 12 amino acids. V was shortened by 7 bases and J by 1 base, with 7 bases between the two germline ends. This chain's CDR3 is CASNHPQETQYF. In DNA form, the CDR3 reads TGTGCCAGCAACCACCCCCAAGAGACCCAGTACTTC.

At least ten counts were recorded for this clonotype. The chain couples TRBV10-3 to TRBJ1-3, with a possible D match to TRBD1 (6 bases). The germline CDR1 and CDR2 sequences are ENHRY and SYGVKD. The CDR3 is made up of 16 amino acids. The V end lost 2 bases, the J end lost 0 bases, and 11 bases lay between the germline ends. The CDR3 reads CAISEGGPDSGNTIYF. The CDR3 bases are TGTGCCATCAGTGAGGGGGGGCCGGACTCTGGAAACACCATATATTTT.

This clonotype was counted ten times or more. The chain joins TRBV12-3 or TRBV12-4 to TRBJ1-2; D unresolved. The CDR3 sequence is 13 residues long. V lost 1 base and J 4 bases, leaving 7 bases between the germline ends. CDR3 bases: TGTGCCAGCAGTTTAGGCACGGTCTATGGCTACACCTTC. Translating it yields CASSLGTVYGYTF.

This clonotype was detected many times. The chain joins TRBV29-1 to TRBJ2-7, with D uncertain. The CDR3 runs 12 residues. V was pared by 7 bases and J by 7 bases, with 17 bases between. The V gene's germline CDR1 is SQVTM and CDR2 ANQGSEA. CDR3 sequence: CSGGEYRREQYF. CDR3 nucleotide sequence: TGCAGCGGGGGTGAGTACCGTCGGGAGCAGTACTTC.

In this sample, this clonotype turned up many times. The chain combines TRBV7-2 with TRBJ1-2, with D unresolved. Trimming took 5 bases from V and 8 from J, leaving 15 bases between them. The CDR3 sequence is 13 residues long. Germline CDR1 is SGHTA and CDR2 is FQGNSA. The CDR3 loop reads CASSHGQTFGYTF. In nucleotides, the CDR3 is TGTGCCAGCAGCCACGGCCAGACTTTCGGCTACACCTTC.

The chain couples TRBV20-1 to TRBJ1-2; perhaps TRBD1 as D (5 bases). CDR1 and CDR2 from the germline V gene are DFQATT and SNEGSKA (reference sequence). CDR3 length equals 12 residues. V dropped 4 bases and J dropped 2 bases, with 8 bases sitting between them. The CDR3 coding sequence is TGCAGTGCTACAGGGCACAACTATGGCTACACCTTC. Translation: CSATGHNYGYTF.

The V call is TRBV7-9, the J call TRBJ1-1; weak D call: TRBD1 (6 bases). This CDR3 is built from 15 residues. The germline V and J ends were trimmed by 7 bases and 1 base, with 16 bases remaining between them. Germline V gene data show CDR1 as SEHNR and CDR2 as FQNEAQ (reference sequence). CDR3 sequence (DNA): TGTGCCAGCATCGAAGGACAGACAACGAACACTGAAGCTTTCTTT. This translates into CASIEGQTTNTEAFF.

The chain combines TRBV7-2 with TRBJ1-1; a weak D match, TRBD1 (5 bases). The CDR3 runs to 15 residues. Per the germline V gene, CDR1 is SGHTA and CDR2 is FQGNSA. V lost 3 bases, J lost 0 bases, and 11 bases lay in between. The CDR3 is CASSLLRDVNTEAFF. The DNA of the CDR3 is TGTGCCAGCAGCTTGTTACGGGACGTGAACACTGAAGCTTTCTTT.

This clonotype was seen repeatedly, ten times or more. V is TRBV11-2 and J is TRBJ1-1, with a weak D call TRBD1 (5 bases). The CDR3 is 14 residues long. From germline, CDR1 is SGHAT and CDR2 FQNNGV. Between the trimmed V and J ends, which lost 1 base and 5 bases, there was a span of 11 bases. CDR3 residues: CASSLGAQGTEAFF. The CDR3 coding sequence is TGTGCCAGCAGCTTAGGGGCGCAGGGTACTGAAGCTTTCTTT.

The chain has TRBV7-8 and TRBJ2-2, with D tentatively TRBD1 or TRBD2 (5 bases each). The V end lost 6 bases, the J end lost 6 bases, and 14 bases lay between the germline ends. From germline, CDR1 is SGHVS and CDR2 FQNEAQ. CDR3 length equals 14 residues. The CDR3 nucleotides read TGTGCCAGCAGTGTGTTCCAGGGAGCCGGGGAGCTGTTTTTT. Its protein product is CASSVFQGAGELFF.

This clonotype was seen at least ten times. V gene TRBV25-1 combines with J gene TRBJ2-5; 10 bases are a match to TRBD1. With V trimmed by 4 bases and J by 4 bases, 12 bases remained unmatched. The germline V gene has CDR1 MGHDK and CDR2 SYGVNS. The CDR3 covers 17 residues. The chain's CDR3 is CASSAMTGGGGSETQYF. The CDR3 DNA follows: TGTGCCAGCAGTGCGATGACAGGGGGCGGGGGTTCAGAGACCCAGTACTTC.

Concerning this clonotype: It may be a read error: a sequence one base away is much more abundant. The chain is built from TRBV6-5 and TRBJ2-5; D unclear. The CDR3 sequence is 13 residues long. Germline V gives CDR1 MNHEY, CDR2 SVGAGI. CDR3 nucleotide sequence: TGTGCCAGCAGTTACGTCGGGCAAGAGCCCCAGTACTTC. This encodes CASSYVGQEPQYF.

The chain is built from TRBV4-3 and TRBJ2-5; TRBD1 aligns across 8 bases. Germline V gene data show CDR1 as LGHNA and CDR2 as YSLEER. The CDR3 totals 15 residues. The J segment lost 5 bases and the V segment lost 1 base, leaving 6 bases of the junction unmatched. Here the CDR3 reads CASSQVGQGKETQYF. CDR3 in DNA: TGCGCCAGCAGCCAAGTAGGACAGGGCAAGGAGACCCAGTACTTC.

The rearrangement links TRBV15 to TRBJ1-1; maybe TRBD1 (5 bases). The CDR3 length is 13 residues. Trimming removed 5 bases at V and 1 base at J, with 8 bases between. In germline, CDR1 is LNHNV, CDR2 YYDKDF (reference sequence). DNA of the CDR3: TGTGCCACCAGCTACGACAGGAACACTGAAGCTTTCTTT. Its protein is CATSYDRNTEAFF.

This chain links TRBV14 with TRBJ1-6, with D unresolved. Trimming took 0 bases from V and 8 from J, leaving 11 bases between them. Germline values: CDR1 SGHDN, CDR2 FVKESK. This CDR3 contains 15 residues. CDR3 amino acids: CASSQDASGDSPLHF. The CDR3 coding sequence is TGTGCCAGCAGCCAAGATGCGAGCGGGGATTCACCCCTCCACTTT. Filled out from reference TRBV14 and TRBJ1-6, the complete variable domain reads EAGVTQFPSHSVIEKGQTVTLRCDPISGHDNLYWYRRVMGKEIKFLLHFVKESKQDESGMPNNRFLAERTGGTYSTLKVQPAELEDSGVYFCASSQDASGDSPLHFGNGTRLTVT.

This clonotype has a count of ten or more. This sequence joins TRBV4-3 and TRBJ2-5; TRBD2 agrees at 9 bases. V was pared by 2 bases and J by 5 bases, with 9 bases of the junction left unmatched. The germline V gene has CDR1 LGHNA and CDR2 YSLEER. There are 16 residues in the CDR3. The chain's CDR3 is CASSQSRLAVMETQYF. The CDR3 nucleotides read TGCGCCAGCAGCCAATCACGACTAGCGGTCATGGAGACCCAGTACTTC.

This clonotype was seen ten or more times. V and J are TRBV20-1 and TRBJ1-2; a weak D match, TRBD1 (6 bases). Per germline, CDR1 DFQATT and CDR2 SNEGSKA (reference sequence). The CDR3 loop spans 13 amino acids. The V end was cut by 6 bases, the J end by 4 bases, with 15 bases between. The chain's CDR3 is CSASTGSSYGYTF. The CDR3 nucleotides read TGCAGTGCGTCAACAGGGTCCTCCTATGGCTACACCTTC.

This CDR3 reads CASRGTSYYEQYF. The DNA for the CDR3 is TGTGCCAGCCGCGGGACGTCATATTACGAGCAGTACTTC. The chain recombines TRBV7-2 with TRBJ2-7; maybe TRBD2 (6 bases). V gave up 8 bases and J gave up 4 bases, with 15 bases separating them. Germline V CDR1 and CDR2: SGHTA, FQGNSA. The CDR3 loop spans 13 amino acids.